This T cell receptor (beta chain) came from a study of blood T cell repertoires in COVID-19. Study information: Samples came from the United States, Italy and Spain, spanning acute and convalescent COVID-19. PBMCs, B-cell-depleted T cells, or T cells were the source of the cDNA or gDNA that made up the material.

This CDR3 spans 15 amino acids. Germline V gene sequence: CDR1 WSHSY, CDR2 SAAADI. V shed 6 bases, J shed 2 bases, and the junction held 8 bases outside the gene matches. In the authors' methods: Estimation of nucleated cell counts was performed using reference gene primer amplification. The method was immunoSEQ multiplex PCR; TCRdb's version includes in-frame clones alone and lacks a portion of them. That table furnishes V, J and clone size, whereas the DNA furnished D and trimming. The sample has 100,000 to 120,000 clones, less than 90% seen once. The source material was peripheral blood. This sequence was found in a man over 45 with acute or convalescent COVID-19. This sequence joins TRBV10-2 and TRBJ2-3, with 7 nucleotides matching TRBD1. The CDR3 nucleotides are TGCGCCAGCAGCGACAGGGTGTGGGACACAGATACGCAGTATTTT. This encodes CASSDRVWDTDTQYF.